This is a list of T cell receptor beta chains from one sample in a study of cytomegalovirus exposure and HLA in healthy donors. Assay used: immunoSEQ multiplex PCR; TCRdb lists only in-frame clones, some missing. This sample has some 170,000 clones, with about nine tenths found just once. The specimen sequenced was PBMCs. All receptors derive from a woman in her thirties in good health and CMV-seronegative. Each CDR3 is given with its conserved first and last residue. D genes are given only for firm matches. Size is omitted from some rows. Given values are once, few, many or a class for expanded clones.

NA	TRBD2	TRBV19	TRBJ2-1	TGTGCCAGTAGTTGGCGGGGGGGCAATGAGCAGTTCTTC	CASSWRGGNEQFF
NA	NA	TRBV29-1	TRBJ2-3	TGCAGCGCGGCAGGGGACACAGATACGCAGTATTTT	CSAAGDTDTQYF
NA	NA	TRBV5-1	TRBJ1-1	TGCGCCAGCAGCTTGTGGGTTGACACTGAAGCTTTCTTT	CASSLWVDTEAFF
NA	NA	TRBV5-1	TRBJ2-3	TGCGCCAGCAGCTTGTACAGGGCTTCCACAGATACGCAGTATTTT	CASSLYRASTDTQYF
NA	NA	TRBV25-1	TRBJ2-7	TGTGCCAGCAGTGGGACAAGGCCCCATTTCGGGCAGTACTTC	CASSGTRPHFGQYF
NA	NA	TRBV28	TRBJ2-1	TGTGCCAGCAGACCAGACCCGAGCTCCTACAATGAGCAGTTCTTC	CASRPDPSSYNEQFF
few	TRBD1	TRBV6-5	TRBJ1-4	TGTGCCACTGGACAGGGGACTGAAAAACTGTTTTTT	CATGQGTEKLFF
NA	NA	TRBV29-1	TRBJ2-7	TGCAGCGTCGAGACAGGATCCTACGAGCAGTACTTC	CSVETGSYEQYF
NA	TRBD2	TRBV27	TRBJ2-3	TGTGCCAGCAGTTTATCCAGCGGGAGTTTCGCAGATACGCAGTATTTT	CASSLSSGSFADTQYF
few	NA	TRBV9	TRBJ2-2	TGTGCCAGCAGCACCACCGGGGAGCTGTTTTTT	CASSTTGELFF
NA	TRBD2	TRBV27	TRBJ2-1	TGTGCCAGCAGTTTTGTGACTAGCGGGAGGCGTGAGCAGTTCTTC	CASSFVTSGRREQFF
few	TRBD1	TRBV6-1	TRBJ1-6	TGTGCCAGCACCGCAGGGGGGTCACCCCTCCACTTT	CASTAGGSPLHF
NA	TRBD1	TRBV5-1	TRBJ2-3	TGCGCCAGCAGCTTCCCACAGGGGGCGTCAGATACGCAGTATTTT	CASSFPQGASDTQYF
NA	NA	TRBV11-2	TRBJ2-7	TGTGCCAGCAGCTTAGCGGCTTACGAGCAGTACTTC	CASSLAAYEQYF
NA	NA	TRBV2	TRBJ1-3	TGTGCCAGCAGTGATTCGCCTCGCTCTGGAAACACCATATATTTT	CASSDSPRSGNTIYF
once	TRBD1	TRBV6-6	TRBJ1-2	TGTGCCAGCAGCCGAGAACCGGGACAGGACTATGGCTACACCTTC	CASSREPGQDYGYTF
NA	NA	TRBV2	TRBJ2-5	TGTGCCAGCAAATCTCTACAGGGTGGGCAAGAGACCCAGTACTTC	CASKSLQGGQETQYF
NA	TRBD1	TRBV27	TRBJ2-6	TGTGCCAGCTCAAAAGGGGACAGACCCTCTGGGGCCAACGTCCTGACTTTC	CASSKGDRPSGANVLTF
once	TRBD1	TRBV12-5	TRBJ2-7	TGTGCTAGTGGTTTGGGGACAGGGGTTGACGAGCAGTACTTC	CASGLGTGVDEQYF
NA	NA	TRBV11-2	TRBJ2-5	TGTGCCAGCAGCTTGGGGGGCAACCTTCGGCAAGAGACCCAGTACTTC	CASSLGGNLRQETQYF
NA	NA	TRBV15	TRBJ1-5	TGTGCCACCAGCTCCTTTACAGCCCAGGGGCAGCCCCAGCATTTT	CATSSFTAQGQPQHF
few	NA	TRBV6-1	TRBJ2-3	TGTGCCAGCAGTGAGAGGGATACGCAGTATTTT	CASSERDTQYF
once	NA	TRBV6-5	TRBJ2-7	TGTGCCAGCAGTCGGGACAAGCGCTACGAGCAGTACTTC	CASSRDKRYEQYF
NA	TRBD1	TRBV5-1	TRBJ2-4	TGCGCCAGCAGCCCTTATCCGAGGACAGGGGTAAACATTCAGTACTTC	CASSPYPRTGVNIQYF
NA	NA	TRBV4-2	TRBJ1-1	TGTGCCAGCAGTCCTATCCTGCCGAACACTGAAGCTTTCTTT	CASSPILPNTEAFF
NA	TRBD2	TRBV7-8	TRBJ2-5	TGTGCCAGCGATACTGGACTAGCGGGGATCCAAGAGACCCAGTACTTC	CASDTGLAGIQETQYF
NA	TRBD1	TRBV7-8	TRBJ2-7	TGTGCCAGCAGCTTACAGGGGGTCGAGCAGTACTTC	CASSLQGVEQYF
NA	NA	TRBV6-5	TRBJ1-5	TGTGCCAGCAGAAAAGAAGGGGCTCCGGGAATGGAGCATTTT	CASRKEGAPGMEHF
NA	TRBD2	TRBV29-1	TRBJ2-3	TGCAGCGTTGTCCCCGCCCTAGCGGGAGGGCCAGATACGCAGTATTTT	CSVVPALAGGPDTQYF
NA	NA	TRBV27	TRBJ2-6	TGTGCCAGCAGTTTATATGGGGACAAGGACTCTGGGGCCAACGTCCTGACTTTC	CASSLYGDKDSGANVLTF
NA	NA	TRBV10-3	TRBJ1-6	TGTGCCATCAGTGAGATAGGGGGGTCACCCCTCCACTTT	CAISEIGGSPLHF
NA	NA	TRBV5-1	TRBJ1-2	TGCGCCAGCAGCCCCTCTGAGGGGAACTATGGCTACACCTTC	CASSPSEGNYGYTF
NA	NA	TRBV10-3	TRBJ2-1	TGTGCCATCAGTGGCAGGGACAATGAGCAGTTCTTC	CAISGRDNEQFF
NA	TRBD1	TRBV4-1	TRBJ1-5	TGCGCCAGCAGCCACTGGACAGGGGTCAATCAGCCCCAGCATTTT	CASSHWTGVNQPQHF
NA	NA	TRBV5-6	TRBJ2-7	TGTGCCAGCAGGACGGGACCGACATCCGAGCAGTACTTC	CASRTGPTSEQYF
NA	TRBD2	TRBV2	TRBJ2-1	TGTGCCAGCAGGAGACTAGCGGGAGATTTTGAGCAGTTCTTC	CASRRLAGDFEQFF
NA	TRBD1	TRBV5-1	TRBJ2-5	TGCGCCAGCAGCCGGACAGGGGGAAGTCACGAGACCCAGTACTTC	CASSRTGGSHETQYF
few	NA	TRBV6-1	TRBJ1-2	TGTGCCAGCAGTGCCGACGGAGCTAACTATGGCTACACCTTC	CASSADGANYGYTF
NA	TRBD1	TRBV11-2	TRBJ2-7	TGTGCCAGCAGCGACAGGGCCCCTGGGTCCTACGAGCAGTACTTC	CASSDRAPGSYEQYF
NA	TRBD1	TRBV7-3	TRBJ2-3	TGTGCCAGCACCCTGACAGGGGGTAGCACAGATACGCAGTATTTT	CASTLTGGSTDTQYF
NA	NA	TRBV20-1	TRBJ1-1	TGCAGTGCTAGGCGGGCGAAGGGAGCTTTCTTT	CSARRAKGAFF
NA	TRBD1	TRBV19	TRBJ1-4	TGTGCCAGTAGTATAGGGACAGGGATTAATGAAAAACTGTTTTTT	CASSIGTGINEKLFF
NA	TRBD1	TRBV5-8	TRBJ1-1	TGTGCCAGCAGCAGCCGGGACAGGGTGACTGAAGCTTTCTTT	CASSSRDRVTEAFF
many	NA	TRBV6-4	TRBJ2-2	TGTGCCAGCAGTGAGGGGAACACCGGGGAGCTGTTTTTT	CASSEGNTGELFF
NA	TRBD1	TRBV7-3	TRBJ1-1	TGTGCCAGCAGCTTAACAGGGGGCTCGGGCACTGAAGCTTTCTTT	CASSLTGGSGTEAFF
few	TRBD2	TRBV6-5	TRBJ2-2	TGTGCCAGCAGTGAGCGGGAGACCGGGGAGCTGTTTTTT	CASSERETGELFF
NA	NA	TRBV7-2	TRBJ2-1	TGTGCCAGCAGCTCGCGGAGCTCCTACAATGAGCAGTTCTTC	CASSSRSSYNEQFF
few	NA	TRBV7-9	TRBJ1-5	TGTGCCAGCAGCTTAGGCAGCTATAGCAATCAGCCCCAGCATTTT	CASSLGSYSNQPQHF
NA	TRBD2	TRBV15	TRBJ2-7	TGTGCCACCAGCAGAGATCTCGGGGGTAGCGGGAGGGTTGGCGAGCAGTACTTC	CATSRDLGGSGRVGEQYF
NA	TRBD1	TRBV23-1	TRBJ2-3	TGCGCCAGCAGAAGGACAGGGCGAGGAGATACGCAGTATTTT	CASRRTGRGDTQYF
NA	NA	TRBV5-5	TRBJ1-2	TGTGCCAGCAGCTTGGCGGGGGACCCTAACTATGGCTACACCTTC	CASSLAGDPNYGYTF
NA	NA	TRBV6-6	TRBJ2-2	TGTGCCAGCATCCTCTCGCGGGGGCTGAGTACCGGGGAGCTGTTTTTT	CASILSRGLSTGELFF
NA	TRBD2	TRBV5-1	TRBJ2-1	TGCGCCAGCAGCTTTCAACTAGCGGGAGGCAATGAGCAGTTCTTC	CASSFQLAGGNEQFF
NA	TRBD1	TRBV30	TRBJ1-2	TGTGCCTGGACCAAAACCCCAGACAGGGACGGCTACACCTTC	CAWTKTPDRDGYTF
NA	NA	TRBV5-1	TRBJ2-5	TGCGCCAGCAGCTTGACAGGACCCAAGGAGACCCAGTACTTC	CASSLTGPKETQYF
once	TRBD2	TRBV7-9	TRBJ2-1	TGTGCCAGCAGCTTAGTTCATCGGACTAGCGAGTACAATGAGCAGTTCTTC	CASSLVHRTSEYNEQFF
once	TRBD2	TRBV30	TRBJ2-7	TGTGCCTGGAGTGTCATGGCGGGAGCGAGGTGGTACTTC	CAWSVMAGARWYF
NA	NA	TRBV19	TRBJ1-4	TGTGCCAGTATTGGTACAGGGCTGGGGACTAATGAAAAACTGTTTTTT	CASIGTGLGTNEKLFF